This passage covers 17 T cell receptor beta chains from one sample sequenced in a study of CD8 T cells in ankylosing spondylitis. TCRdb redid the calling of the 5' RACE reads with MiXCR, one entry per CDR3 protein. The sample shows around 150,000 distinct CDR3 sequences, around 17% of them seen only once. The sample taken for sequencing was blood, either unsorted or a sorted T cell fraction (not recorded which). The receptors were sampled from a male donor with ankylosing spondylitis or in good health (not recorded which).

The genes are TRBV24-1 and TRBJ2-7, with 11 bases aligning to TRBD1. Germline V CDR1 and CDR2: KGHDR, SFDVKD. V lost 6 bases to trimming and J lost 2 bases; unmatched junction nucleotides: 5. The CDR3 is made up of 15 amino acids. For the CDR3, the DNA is TGTGCCACCAGTAGTGAGGGACAGGGGGCCTACGAGCAGTACTTC. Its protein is CATSSEGQGAYEQYF.

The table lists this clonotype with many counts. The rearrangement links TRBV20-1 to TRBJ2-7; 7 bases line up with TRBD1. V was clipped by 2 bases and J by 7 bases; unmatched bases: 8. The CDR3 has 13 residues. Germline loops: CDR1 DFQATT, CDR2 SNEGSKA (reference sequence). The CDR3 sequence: CSARWDSPLEQYF. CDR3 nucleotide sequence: TGCAGTGCTAGATGGGACAGCCCACTTGAGCAGTACTTC.

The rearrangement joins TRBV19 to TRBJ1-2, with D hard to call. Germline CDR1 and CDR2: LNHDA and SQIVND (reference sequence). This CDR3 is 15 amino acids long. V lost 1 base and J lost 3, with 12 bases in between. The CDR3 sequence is CASSIAAGRYYGYTF. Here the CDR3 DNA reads TGTGCCAGTAGTATAGCGGCGGGCCGGTACTATGGCTACACCTTC. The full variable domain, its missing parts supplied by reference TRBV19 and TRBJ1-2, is DGGITQSPKYLFRKEGQNVTLSCEQNLNHDAMYWYRQDPGQGLRLIYYSQIVNDFQKGDIAEGYSVSREKKESFPLTVTSAQKNPTAFYLCASSIAAGRYYGYTFGSGTRLTVV.

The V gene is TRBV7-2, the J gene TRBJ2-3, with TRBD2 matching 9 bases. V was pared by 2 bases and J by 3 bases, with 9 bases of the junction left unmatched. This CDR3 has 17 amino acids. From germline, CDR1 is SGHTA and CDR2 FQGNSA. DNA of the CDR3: TGTGCCAGCAGCTTATACGAGGGGACTAGCCTGACAGATACGCAGTATTTT. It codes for CASSLYEGTSLTDTQYF.

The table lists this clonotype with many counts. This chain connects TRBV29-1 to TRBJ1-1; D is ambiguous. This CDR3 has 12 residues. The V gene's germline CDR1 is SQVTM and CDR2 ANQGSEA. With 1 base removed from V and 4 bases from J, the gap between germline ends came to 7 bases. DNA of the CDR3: TGCAGCGTTGAAGTAACGGGCACTGAAGCTTTCTTT. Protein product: CSVEVTGTEAFF. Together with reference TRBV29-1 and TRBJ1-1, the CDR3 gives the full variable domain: SAVISQKPSRDICQRGTSLTIQCQVDSQVTMMFWYRQQPGQSLTLIATANQGSEATYESGFVIDKFPISRPNLTFSTLTVSNMSPEDSSIYLCSVEVTGTEAFFGQGTRLTVV.

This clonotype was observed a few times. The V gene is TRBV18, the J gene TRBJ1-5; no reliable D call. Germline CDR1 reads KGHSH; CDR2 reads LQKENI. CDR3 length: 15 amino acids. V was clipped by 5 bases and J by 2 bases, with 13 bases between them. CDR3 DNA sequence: TGTGCCAGCTCATCCCGGGAGTCGGGCAATCAGCCCCAGCATTTT. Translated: CASSSRESGNQPQHF.

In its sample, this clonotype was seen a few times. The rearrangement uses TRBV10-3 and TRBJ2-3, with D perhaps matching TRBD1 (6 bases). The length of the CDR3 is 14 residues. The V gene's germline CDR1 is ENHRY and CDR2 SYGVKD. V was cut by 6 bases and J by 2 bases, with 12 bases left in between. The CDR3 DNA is TGTGCCATCAGGATGGACAGAGTCACAGATACGCAGTATTTT. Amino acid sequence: CAIRMDRVTDTQYF.

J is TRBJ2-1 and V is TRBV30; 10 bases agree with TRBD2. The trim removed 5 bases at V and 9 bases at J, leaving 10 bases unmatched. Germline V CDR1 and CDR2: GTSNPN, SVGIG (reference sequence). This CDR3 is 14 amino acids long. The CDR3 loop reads CAWSWLAGVGEQFF. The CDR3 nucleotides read TGTGCCTGGTCGTGGCTAGCGGGAGTTGGTGAGCAGTTCTTC.

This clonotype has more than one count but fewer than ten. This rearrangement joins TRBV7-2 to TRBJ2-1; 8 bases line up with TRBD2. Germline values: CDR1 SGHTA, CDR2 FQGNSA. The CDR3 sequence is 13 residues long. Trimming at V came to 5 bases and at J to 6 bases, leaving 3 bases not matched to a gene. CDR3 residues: CASSTGLANEQFF. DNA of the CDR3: TGTGCCAGCAGCACAGGACTAGCCAATGAGCAGTTCTTC. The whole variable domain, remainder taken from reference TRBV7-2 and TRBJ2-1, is GAGVSQSPSNKVTEKGKDVELRCDPISGHTALYWYRQSLGQGLEFLIYFQGNSAPDKSGLPSDRFSAERTGGSVSTLTIQRTQQEDSAVYLCASSTGLANEQFFGPGTRLTVL.

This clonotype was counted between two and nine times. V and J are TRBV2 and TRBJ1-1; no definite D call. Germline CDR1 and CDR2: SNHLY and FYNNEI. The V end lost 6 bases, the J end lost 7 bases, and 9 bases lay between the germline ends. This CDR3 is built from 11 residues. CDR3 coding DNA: TGTGCCAGCAGAGGCGACGGTGAAGCTTTCTTT. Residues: CASRGDGEAFF.

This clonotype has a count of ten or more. The CDR3 DNA follows: TGCGCCAGCAGCGTGGGACAGACTTACACTGAAGCTTTCTTT. It translates to CASSVGQTYTEAFF. V is TRBV5-1 and J is TRBJ1-1; 7 bases are shared with TRBD1. Germline V gene sequence: CDR1 SGHRS, CDR2 YFSETQ. The CDR3 is 14 amino acids. Trimming cost V 4 bases and J 3 bases; bases outside gene matches: 6.

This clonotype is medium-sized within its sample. Written as DNA, the CDR3 is TGCGCCAGCAGCTTGGCCGAGTACACTGAAGCTTTCTTT. Amino acid sequence: CASSLAEYTEAFF. The chain recombines TRBV5-1 with TRBJ1-1; D is uncertain. The germline V gene encodes CDR1 SGHRS and CDR2 YFSETQ. V lost 0 bases and J 3 bases, leaving 6 bases between the germline ends. The CDR3 is made up of 13 amino acids.

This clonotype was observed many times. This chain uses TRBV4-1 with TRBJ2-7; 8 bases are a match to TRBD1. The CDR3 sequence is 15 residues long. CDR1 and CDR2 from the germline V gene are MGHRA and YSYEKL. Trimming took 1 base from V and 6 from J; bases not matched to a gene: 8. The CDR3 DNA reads TGCGCCAGCAGCCAAGGCCCTTACAGGGGGAGCGAGCAGTACTTC. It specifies CASSQGPYRGSEQYF.

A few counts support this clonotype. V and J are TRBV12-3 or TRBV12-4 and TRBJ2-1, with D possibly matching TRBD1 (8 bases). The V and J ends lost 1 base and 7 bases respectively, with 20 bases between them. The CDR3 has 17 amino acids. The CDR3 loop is CASSLGEWTGRGNEQFF. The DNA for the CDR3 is TGTGCCAGCAGTTTAGGTGAATGGACAGGGAGGGGGAATGAGCAGTTCTTC.

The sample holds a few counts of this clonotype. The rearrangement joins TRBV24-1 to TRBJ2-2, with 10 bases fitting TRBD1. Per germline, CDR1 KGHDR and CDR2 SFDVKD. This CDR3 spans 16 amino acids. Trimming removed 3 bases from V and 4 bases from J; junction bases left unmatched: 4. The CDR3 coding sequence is TGTGCCACCAGTGATCTGCGACAGGGGGCCACCGGGGAGCTGTTTTTT. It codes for CATSDLRQGATGELFF.

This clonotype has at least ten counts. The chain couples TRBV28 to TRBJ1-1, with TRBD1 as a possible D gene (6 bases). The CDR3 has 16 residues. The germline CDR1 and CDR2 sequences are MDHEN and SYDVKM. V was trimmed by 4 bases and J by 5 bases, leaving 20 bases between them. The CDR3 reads CASSSLYGGLGTEAFF. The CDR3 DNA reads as TGTGCCAGCAGTTCCTTGTACGGGGGGCTAGGGACTGAAGCTTTCTTT.

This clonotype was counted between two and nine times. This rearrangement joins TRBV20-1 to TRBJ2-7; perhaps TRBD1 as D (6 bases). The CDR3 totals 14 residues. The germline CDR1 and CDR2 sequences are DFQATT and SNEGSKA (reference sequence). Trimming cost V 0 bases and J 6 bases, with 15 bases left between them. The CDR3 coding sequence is TGCAGTGCTAGAGAGGGGGCCCCCCAGGGCGAGCAGTACTTC. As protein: CSAREGAPQGEQYF.